Here is one T cell receptor (beta chain) with its context. Germline CDR1 is SGDLS and CDR2 is YYNGEE. J gave up 1 base and V 0 bases, and 5 bases lay outside the gene matches. The CDR3 has 17 residues. How the authors handled the data: Using reference gene primer amplification, nucleated cell counts were estimated. Produced via immunoSEQ multiplex PCR; TCRdb's table is partial and in-frame only. That table gives V, J and clone size, and the DNA gave D and trimming. The sample holds over 150,000 clones, roughly 80% seen once. These data come from a study of blood T cell repertoires in COVID-19. The overall study: Material from acute and convalescent COVID-19 was sourced from the United States, Italy and Spain. T cells, B-cell-depleted T cells, or PBMCs provided the cDNA or gDNA that served as material.

V gene TRBV9 combines with J gene TRBJ1-5; the match to TRBD1 covers 9 bases. This TCR was sampled from a man between 65 and 80 years old with acute or convalescent COVID-19. The sample consisted of peripheral blood. CDR3 in DNA: TGTGCCAGCAGCGTAGACAGGGGGCTAGAAAGCAATCAGCCCCAGCATTTT. As protein: CASSVDRGLESNQPQHF.